The entry below describes one T cell receptor (beta chain). Trimming shortened V by 9 bases and J by 6 bases, and 14 bases separated the two germline ends. The germline CDR1 and CDR2 sequences are MNHEY and SVGAGI. This CDR3 is built from 12 residues. The table came from immunoSEQ multiplex PCR; TCRdb's copy has only in-frame clones and leaves some out. The sample shows 120,000 or so clones, roughly 90% of them seen only once. This entry belongs to a study of T cell responses to AZD1222 COVID-19 vaccine. Sequencing used peripheral blood, obtained 28 days after the second AZD1222 dose. The rearrangement links TRBV6-5 to TRBJ2-5; D remains ambiguous. This clonotype was sampled from an adult who received the AZD1222 COVID-19 vaccine. CDR3 loop: CASGNGRQTQYF. For the CDR3, the DNA is TGTGCCAGTGGTAACGGCCGTCAGACCCAGTACTTC.